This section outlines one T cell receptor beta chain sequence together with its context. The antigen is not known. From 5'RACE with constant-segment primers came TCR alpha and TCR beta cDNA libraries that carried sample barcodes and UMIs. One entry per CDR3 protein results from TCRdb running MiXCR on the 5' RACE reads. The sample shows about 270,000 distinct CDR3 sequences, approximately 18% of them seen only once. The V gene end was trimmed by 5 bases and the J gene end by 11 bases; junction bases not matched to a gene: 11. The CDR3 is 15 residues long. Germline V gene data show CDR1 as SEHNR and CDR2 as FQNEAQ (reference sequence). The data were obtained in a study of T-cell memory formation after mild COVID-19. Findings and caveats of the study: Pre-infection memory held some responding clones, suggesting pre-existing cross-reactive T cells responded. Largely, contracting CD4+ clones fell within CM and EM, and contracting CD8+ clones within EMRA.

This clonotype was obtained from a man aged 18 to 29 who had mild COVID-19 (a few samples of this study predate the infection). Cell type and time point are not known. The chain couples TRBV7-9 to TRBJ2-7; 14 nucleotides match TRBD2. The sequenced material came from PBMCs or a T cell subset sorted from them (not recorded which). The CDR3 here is CASSHGLAGGRDKYF. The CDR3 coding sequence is TGTGCCAGCAGCCACGGACTAGCGGGGGGCCGGGATAAGTACTTC.